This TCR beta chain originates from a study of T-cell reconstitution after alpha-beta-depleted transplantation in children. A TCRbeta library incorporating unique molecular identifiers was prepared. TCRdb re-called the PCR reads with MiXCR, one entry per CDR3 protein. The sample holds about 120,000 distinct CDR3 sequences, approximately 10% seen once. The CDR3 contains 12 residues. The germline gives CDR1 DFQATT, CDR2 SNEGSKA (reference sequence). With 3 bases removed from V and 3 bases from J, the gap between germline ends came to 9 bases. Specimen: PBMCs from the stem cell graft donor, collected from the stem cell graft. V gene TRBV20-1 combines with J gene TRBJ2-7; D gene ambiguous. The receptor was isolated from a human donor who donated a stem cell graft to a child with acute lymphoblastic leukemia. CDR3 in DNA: TGCAGTGCTAGGGGCAGAAACTACGAGCAGTACTTC. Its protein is CSARGRNYEQYF.